A selection of T cell receptor beta chains follows, all from one sample in a study of blood T cell repertoires in COVID-19. Profiling relied on immunoSEQ multiplex PCR, and the TCRdb table lists in-frame clones only, not all of them. Of over 200,000 clones in the sample, roughly 90% were seen once. Sequenced input: PBMCs or T cells enriched from blood (not recorded which). The receptors shown here come from a woman between 25 and 40 years old who had been exposed to COVID-19. CDR3s include the opening cysteine and the closing phenylalanine or tryptophan. Fields, in order: D gene, clone size, V gene, J gene, CDR3 protein, CDR3 DNA. A D gene is named only where the DNA matches it firmly. Some rows have no size entry. The others give once, few or many, or a class for an expanded clone.

>-|-|TRBV6-5|TRBJ2-1
CASSYEVGYEQFF
TGTGCCAGCAGTTACGAGGTCGGATACGAGCAGTTCTTC
>-|-|TRBV3-1/TRBV3-2|TRBJ1-1
CASSQDLNTEAFF
TGTGCCAGCAGCCAAGACTTGAACACTGAAGCTTTCTTT
>TRBD1|-|TRBV4-1|TRBJ2-6
CASSQDPSGQGGGANVLTF
TGCGCCAGCAGCCAAGACCCATCGGGACAGGGTGGTGGGGCCAACGTCCTGACTTTC
>-|few|TRBV5-1|TRBJ1-2
CASSLFTAYGYTF
TGCGCCAGCAGCTTGTTCACTGCCTATGGCTACACCTTC
>TRBD2|-|TRBV30|TRBJ2-3
CAWSAGTSGADTQYF
TGTGCCTGGAGCGCGGGGACTAGCGGGGCAGATACGCAGTATTTT
>TRBD1|-|TRBV12-3/TRBV12-4|TRBJ1-1
CASSWGPDRGAFF
TGTGCCAGCAGTTGGGGACCGGACAGGGGAGCTTTCTTT
>-|-|TRBV7-4|TRBJ2-1
CARPGDNEQFF
TGTGCTCGACCAGGGGACAATGAGCAGTTCTTC
>-|-|TRBV12-3/TRBV12-4|TRBJ2-2
CASSSMGELFF
TGTGCCAGCAGTTCTATGGGGGAGCTGTTTTTT
>-|-|TRBV11-3|TRBJ1-1
CASSVTRDTEAFF
TGTGCCAGCAGCGTAACCAGGGACACTGAAGCTTTCTTT
>TRBD1|once|TRBV6-5|TRBJ1-2
CASSRQGVYGYTF
TGTGCCAGCAGTCGACAGGGGGTCTATGGCTACACCTTC
>TRBD1|-|TRBV7-9|TRBJ1-6
CASSSRQGNNSPLHF
TGTGCCAGCAGCTCTAGACAGGGCAATAATTCACCCCTCCACTTT
>-|-|TRBV29-1|TRBJ2-7
CSVAPDTGSYEQYF
TGCAGCGTTGCCCCGGACACTGGATCCTACGAGCAGTACTTC
>-|-|TRBV5-1|TRBJ1-1
CASSLRRMGAAEAFF
TGCGCCAGCAGCTTGCGAAGGATGGGGGCCGCTGAAGCTTTCTTT
>-|-|TRBV30|TRBJ2-5
CAWSFSGAGKETQYF
TGTGCCTGGAGTTTCTCTGGGGCAGGGAAAGAGACCCAGTACTTC
>TRBD2|-|TRBV2|TRBJ2-3
CASSKRGGAVGDTQYF
TGTGCCAGCAGTAAACGCGGGGGGGCCGTTGGAGATACGCAGTATTTT
>-|-|TRBV5-1|TRBJ1-4
CASSPRGDNEKLFF
TGCGCCAGCAGCCCCCGGGGAGACAATGAAAAACTGTTTTTT
>TRBD1|-|TRBV5-1|TRBJ1-1
CASSSTGVTEAFF
TGCGCCAGCAGCTCAACAGGGGTCACTGAAGCTTTCTTT
>TRBD1|-|TRBV5-1|TRBJ2-5
CASSFMGQGPQETQYF
TGCGCCAGCAGCTTTATGGGACAGGGGCCCCAAGAGACCCAGTACTTC
>-|-|TRBV2|TRBJ1-5
CASSLMGPGQPQHF
TGTGCCAGCAGTCTTATGGGTCCAGGTCAGCCCCAGCATTTT
>-|-|TRBV10-3|TRBJ1-3
CAISESLSSGNTIYF
TGTGCCATCAGTGAGTCTTTGAGCTCTGGAAACACCATATATTTT
>-|-|TRBV2|TRBJ1-2
CASMGVSLNGYTF
TGTGCCAGCATGGGCGTTTCGTTGAATGGCTACACCTTC
>-|-|TRBV2|TRBJ1-1
CAATRQQNTEAFF
TGTGCCGCTACAAGACAACAGAACACTGAAGCTTTCTTT
>-|few|TRBV10-3|TRBJ2-7
CAISESAGGGEQYF
TGTGCCATCAGTGAGTCGGCCGGGGGTGGCGAGCAGTACTTC
>-|-|TRBV21-1|TRBJ1-1
CASILGLTEAFF
TGTGCCAGCATCCTGGGACTCACTGAAGCTTTCTTT
>-|-|TRBV27|TRBJ1-5
CASSPQQGRQPQHF
TGTGCCAGCAGTCCACAACAGGGACGTCAGCCCCAGCATTTT
>TRBD2|-|TRBV3-1/TRBV3-2|TRBJ2-1
CASRRLAGGYNEQFF
TGTGCCAGCAGACGACTAGCGGGGGGATACAATGAGCAGTTCTTC
>-|-|TRBV29-1|TRBJ1-6
CSVDRGTLHF
TGCAGCGTTGACAGGGGTACCCTCCACTTT
>-|-|TRBV4-1|TRBJ2-1
CASSQDLGAGYNEQFF
TGCGCCAGCAGCCAAGATCTTGGGGCGGGGTACAATGAGCAGTTCTTC
>-|-|TRBV5-4|TRBJ1-2
CASSLGGAPYGYTF
TGTGCCAGCAGCTTGGGTGGGGCCCCGTATGGCTACACCTTC
>TRBD1|-|TRBV3-1/TRBV3-2|TRBJ1-6
CASSHGQGLVSPLHF
TGTGCCAGCAGCCACGGACAGGGGTTGGTGTCACCCCTCCACTTT
>TRBD1|-|TRBV9|TRBJ1-1
CASSQRQGPSREEAFF
TGTGCCAGCAGCCAGAGACAGGGGCCTTCGAGGGAAGAAGCTTTCTTT
>TRBD2|-|TRBV15|TRBJ2-3
CATSSVAGGPASTDTQYF
TGTGCCACCAGCAGCGTAGCGGGGGGGCCCGCCAGCACAGATACGCAGTATTTT
>TRBD1|-|TRBV29-1|TRBJ1-2
CSTGQGVTPDGYTF
TGCAGCACTGGACAGGGGGTGACCCCTGATGGCTACACCTTC
>TRBD2|-|TRBV2|TRBJ2-5
CASSDRLAGGGETQYF
TGTGCCAGCAGTGACAGACTAGCGGGGGGAGGGGAGACCCAGTACTTC
>-|-|TRBV6-5|TRBJ1-6
CASSPVGSPLHF
TGTGCCAGCAGCCCGGTCGGTTCACCCCTCCACTTT
>TRBD1|-|TRBV6-1|TRBJ1-5
CASSEVQGSTRAQHF
TGTGCCAGCAGTGAAGTACAGGGGTCAACGCGGGCCCAGCATTTT
>-|few|TRBV5-8|TRBJ1-6
CASSHFGGSYNSPLHF
TGTGCCAGCAGCCATTTCGGGGGCTCCTATAATTCACCCCTCCACTTT
>-|few|TRBV7-9|TRBJ1-2
CASSFGRGGDGYTF
TGTGCCAGCAGCTTCGGACGAGGAGGTGATGGCTACACCTTC
>TRBD2|-|TRBV19|TRBJ2-7
CASSTLAGVYEQYF
TGTGCCAGTAGTACCCTAGCGGGGGTGTACGAGCAGTACTTC
>-|-|TRBV19|TRBJ2-7
CASSSGVRDLYEQYF
TGTGCCAGTAGTTCAGGGGTGAGGGATCTCTACGAGCAGTACTTC
>-|-|TRBV30|TRBJ1-3
CASSGGSGNTIYF
TGTGCCTCCTCCGGGGGCTCTGGAAACACCATATATTTT
>TRBD1|-|TRBV10-2|TRBJ1-5
CASRTGVFDQPQHF
TGCGCCAGCAGGACAGGGGTTTTCGATCAGCCCCAGCATTTT
>TRBD1|-|TRBV24-1|TRBJ2-5
CATSDYRDSDLQETQYF
TGTGCCACCAGTGATTACCGGGACAGCGACCTCCAAGAGACCCAGTACTTC
>TRBD2|-|TRBV9|TRBJ2-1
CASSVTGLVIDEQFF
TGTGCCAGCAGCGTAACGGGACTAGTGATCGATGAGCAGTTCTTC
>-|-|TRBV7-2|TRBJ1-3
CASSLSGYSGNTIYF
TGTGCCAGCAGCTTGTCAGGGTACTCTGGAAACACCATATATTTT
>-|-|TRBV9|TRBJ1-1
CASSVGPSSTEAFF
TGTGCCAGCAGCGTAGGGCCGTCCAGCACTGAAGCTTTCTTT
>TRBD1|-|TRBV5-1|TRBJ1-2
CASSATGTGGGYGYTF
TGCGCCAGCAGCGCCACCGGGACAGGGGGAGGCTATGGCTACACCTTC
>-|-|TRBV5-1|TRBJ1-1
CASSLVRGEAFF
TGCGCCAGCAGCTTGGTACGGGGAGAAGCTTTCTTT
>TRBD2|-|TRBV19|TRBJ2-3
CASSSTRGRALNTQYF
TGTGCCAGTAGTAGTACGCGGGGGAGGGCCCTCAATACGCAGTATTTT
>TRBD1|-|TRBV9|TRBJ1-5
CASSHGPGQGEPNQPQHF
TGTGCCAGCAGCCACGGCCCGGGACAGGGGGAACCCAATCAGCCCCAGCATTTT
>-|-|TRBV11-3|TRBJ1-4
CASSPSDEKLFF
TGTGCCAGCAGCCCATCGGATGAAAAACTGTTTTTT
>-|-|TRBV3-1/TRBV3-2|TRBJ1-2
CASSQGSGGYGYTF
TGTGCCAGCAGCCAAGGATCGGGGGGTTATGGCTACACCTTC
>-|-|TRBV4-2|TRBJ2-2
CASSQEVRVGELFF
TGTGCCAGCAGCCAAGAGGTTCGGGTCGGGGAGCTGTTTTTT
>TRBD2|once|TRBV5-1|TRBJ2-2
CASSFPSGVGTGELFF
TGCGCCAGCAGCTTTCCTAGCGGGGTTGGGACCGGGGAGCTGTTTTTT
>-|-|TRBV29-1|TRBJ1-3
CSVSTISGNTIYF
TGCAGCGTTAGTACTATCTCTGGAAACACCATATATTTT
>TRBD2|-|TRBV3-1/TRBV3-2|TRBJ2-3
CASSQAGGGARDTQYF
TGTGCCAGCAGCCAAGCTGGCGGGGGGGCAAGAGATACGCAGTATTTT
>-|-|TRBV18|TRBJ1-1
CASSPRGDSLGTEAFF
TGTGCCAGCTCACCAAGAGGGGACTCCCTTGGCACTGAAGCTTTCTTT